This T cell receptor beta chain was recorded in a study of spatial heterogeneity in lung cancer. Turning to the study itself: PBMC samples from follow-up, when available, were sequenced at a median of roughly two years post-resection. Every unique TCR and UMI combination, on average, appeared more than ten times in raw reads. Study-wide findings and caveats: At tumor resection, ubiquitous expanded TCRs were detected in blood more often than later.

The time point is: blood at routine non-recurrence follow-up after resection. Whole RNA, which was extracted from tumor, nontumor lung tissue or frozen PBMC, was sequenced without any cell sorting. Each CDR3 protein is one row after TCRdb ran MiXCR on the 5' RACE reads. This sample has some 120,000 distinct CDR3 sequences, with over 9% found just once. A remark on this clonotype: Its antigen is undetermined.

This CDR3 region has 12 residues. CDR1 is WNHNN and CDR2 is SYGVQD in the germline V gene (reference sequence). V shed 9 bases, J shed 10 bases, and the junction held 6 bases outside the gene matches. The source was PBMCs, collected at follow-up. This receptor was obtained from a male donor with early-stage non-small cell lung cancer. The gene calls are TRBV10-1 and TRBJ1-2; TRBD1 aligns across 12 bases. The CDR3 nucleotides read TGCGCCAGGGAAGGGACAGGGGGCCTCTACACCTTC. It translates to CAREGTGGLYTF.